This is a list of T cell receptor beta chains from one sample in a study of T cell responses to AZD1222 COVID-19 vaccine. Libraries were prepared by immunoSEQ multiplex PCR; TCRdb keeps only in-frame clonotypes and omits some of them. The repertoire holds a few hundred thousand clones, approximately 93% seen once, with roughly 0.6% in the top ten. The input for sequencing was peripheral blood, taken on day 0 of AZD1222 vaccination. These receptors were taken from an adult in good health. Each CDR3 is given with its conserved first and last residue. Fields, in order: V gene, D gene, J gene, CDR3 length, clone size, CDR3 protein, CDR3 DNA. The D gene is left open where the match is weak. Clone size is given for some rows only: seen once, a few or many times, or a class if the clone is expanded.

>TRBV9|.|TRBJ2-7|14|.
CASSPNQVSYEQYF
TGTGCCAGCAGCCCTAACCAGGTCTCCTACGAGCAGTACTTC
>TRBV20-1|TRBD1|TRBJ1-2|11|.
CSASPRGGYTF
TGCAGTGCTAGTCCCAGGGGGGGCTACACCTTC
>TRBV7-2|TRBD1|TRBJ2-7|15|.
CASSPMTGSSYEQYF
TGTGCCAGCAGCCCGATGACAGGGAGCTCCTACGAGCAGTACTTC
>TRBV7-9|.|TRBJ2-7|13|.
CASTGGRGYEQYF
TGTGCCAGCACCGGCGGCAGGGGCTATGAGCAGTACTTC
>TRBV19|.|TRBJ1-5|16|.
CASSIPQGGSNQPQHF
TGTGCCAGTAGTATCCCTCAGGGTGGGAGCAATCAGCCCCAGCATTTT
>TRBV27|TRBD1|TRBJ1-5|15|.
CASSLSGQGITPQHF
TGTGCCAGCAGTTTATCGGGACAGGGAATCACGCCCCAGCATTTT
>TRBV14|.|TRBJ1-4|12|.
CASSQGQEKLFF
TGTGCCAGCAGCCAAGGACAAGAAAAACTGTTTTTT
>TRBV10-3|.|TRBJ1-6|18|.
CAARPGGRTSSYNSPLHF
TGTGCAGCCCGGCCAGGTGGCCGGACAAGCTCCTATAATTCACCCCTCCACTTT
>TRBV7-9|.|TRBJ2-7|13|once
CASTRGGPDEQYF
TGTGCCAGCACCAGGGGGGGTCCAGACGAGCAGTACTTC
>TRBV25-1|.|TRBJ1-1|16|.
CASSESKGRGNTEAFF
TGTGCCAGCAGTGAAAGCAAGGGGCGGGGGAACACTGAAGCTTTCTTT
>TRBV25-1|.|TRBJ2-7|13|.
CASSRRSNRGQYF
TGTGCCAGCAGTCGGCGGAGCAACCGTGGGCAGTACTTC
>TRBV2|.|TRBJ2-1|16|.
CASSEGKGRVSGEQFF
TGTGCCAGCAGTGAAGGGAAGGGCAGGGTGTCGGGTGAGCAGTTCTTC
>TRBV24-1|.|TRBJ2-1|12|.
CATSDFGDEQFF
TGTGCCACCAGTGATTTTGGCGATGAGCAGTTCTTC
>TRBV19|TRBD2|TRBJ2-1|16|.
CASTPRASGSYNEQFF
TGTGCCAGTACTCCTCGGGCTAGCGGGTCCTACAATGAGCAGTTCTTC
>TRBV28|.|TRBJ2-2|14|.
CASSFPDASGELFF
TGTGCCAGCAGTTTCCCCGACGCGTCCGGGGAGCTGTTTTTT
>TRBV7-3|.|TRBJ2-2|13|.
CASSLRGTGELFF
TGTGCCAGCAGCTTGCGTGGGACCGGGGAGCTGTTTTTT
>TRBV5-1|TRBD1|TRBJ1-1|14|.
CASNPGQGVTEAFF
TGCGCCAGCAACCCGGGACAGGGGGTTACTGAAGCTTTCTTT
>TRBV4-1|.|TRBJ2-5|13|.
CASSPRITETQYF
TGCGCCAGCAGCCCGAGAATCACAGAGACCCAGTACTTC
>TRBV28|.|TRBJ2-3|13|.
CASRPVITDTQYF
TGTGCCAGCAGACCAGTGATCACAGATACGCAGTATTTT
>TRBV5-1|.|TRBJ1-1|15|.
CASSLGGGMNTEAFF
TGCGCCAGCAGCTTGGGTGGAGGAATGAACACTGAAGCTTTCTTT
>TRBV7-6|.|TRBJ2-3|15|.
CASSLLTGFEGTQYF
TGTGCCAGCAGCTTATTAACAGGGTTCGAAGGTACGCAGTATTTT
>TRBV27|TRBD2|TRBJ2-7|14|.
CASRGLAGVDEQYF
TGTGCCAGCAGGGGACTAGCGGGGGTGGACGAGCAGTACTTC
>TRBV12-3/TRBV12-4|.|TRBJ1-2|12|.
CASSREGIGYTF
TGTGCCAGCAGCCGAGAGGGGATAGGCTACACCTTC
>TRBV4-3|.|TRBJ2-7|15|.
CASSQGLGEYYEQYF
TGCGCCAGCAGCCAAGGACTAGGGGAGTACTACGAGCAGTACTTC
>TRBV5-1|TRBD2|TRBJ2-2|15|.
CASTGTSAETGELFF
TGCGCCAGCACCGGGACTAGCGCTGAGACCGGGGAGCTGTTTTTT
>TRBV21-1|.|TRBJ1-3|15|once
CASSKPRDRAYTIYF
TGTGCCAGCAGCAAACCTCGGGACAGGGCGTACACCATATATTTT
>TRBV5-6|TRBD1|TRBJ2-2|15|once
CASSWGQGSTGELFF
TGTGCCAGCAGCTGGGGACAGGGAAGCACCGGGGAGCTGTTTTTT
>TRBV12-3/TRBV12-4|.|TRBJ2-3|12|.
CASSSLTDTQYF
TGTGCCAGCAGTTCACTCACAGATACGCAGTATTTT
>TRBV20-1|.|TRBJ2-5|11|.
CSVGGRETQYF
TGCAGTGTAGGGGGAAGAGAGACCCAGTACTTC
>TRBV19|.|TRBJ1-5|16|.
CASSKATGILNQPQHF
TGTGCCAGTAGCAAAGCCACAGGGATACTCAATCAGCCCCAGCATTTT
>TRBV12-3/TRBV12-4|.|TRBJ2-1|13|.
CASRPDSNNEQFF
TGTGCCAGCAGGCCGGACAGTAACAATGAGCAGTTCTTC
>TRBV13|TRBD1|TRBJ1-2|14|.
CASSSDRGSDGYTF
TGTGCCAGCAGCTCGGACAGGGGGTCGGATGGCTACACCTTC
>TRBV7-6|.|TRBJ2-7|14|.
CASSRGGTEYEQYF
TGTGCCAGCAGCCGCGGTGGGACCGAATACGAGCAGTACTTC
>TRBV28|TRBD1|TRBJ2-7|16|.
CASSSPSGQGSYEQYF
TGTGCCAGCAGTTCGCCGTCGGGACAGGGGTCCTACGAGCAGTACTTC
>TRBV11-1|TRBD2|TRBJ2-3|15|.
CASSLSGSGGGTQYF
TGTGCCAGCAGCCTCAGCGGGAGTGGGGGAGGAACGCAGTATTTT
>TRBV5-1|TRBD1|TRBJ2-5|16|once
CASSSLDRGSGETQYF
TGCGCCAGCAGCTCCCTGGACAGGGGGTCGGGGGAGACCCAGTACTTC
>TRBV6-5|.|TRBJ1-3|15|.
CASSPQTSSGNTIYF
TGTGCCAGCAGTCCACAAACGAGCTCTGGAAACACCATATATTTT
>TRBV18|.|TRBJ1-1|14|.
CASSPDAGYTEAFF
TGTGCCAGCTCACCTGACGCAGGCTACACTGAAGCTTTCTTT
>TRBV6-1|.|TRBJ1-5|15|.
CASSEQRRAGQPQHF
TGTGCCAGCAGTGAGCAGAGACGGGCTGGGCAGCCCCAGCATTTT
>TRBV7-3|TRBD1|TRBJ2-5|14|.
CASSPGGTQETQYF
TGTGCCAGCAGCCCAGGGGGCACTCAAGAGACCCAGTACTTC
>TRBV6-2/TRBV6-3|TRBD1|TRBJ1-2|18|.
CASSTGTGDWFFIRGYTF
TGTGCCAGCAGTACCGGGACAGGGGATTGGTTTTTTATACGTGGCTACACCTTC
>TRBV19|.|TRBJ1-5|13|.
CASSNPGAQPQHF
TGTGCCAGTAGTAACCCAGGGGCCCAGCCCCAGCATTTT
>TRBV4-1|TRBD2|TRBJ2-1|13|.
CATSTSARYEQFF
TGCGCCACCTCGACTAGCGCTAGATATGAGCAGTTCTTC
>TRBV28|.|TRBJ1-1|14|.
CASSFKGLRPEAFF
TGTGCCAGCAGTTTTAAGGGGTTGCGTCCTGAAGCTTTCTTT
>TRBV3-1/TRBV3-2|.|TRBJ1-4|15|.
CASSQVRRQNEKLFF
TGTGCCAGCAGCCAAGTAAGGAGACAGAATGAAAAACTGTTTTTT
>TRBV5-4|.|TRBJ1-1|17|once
CASSLGGPRTANTEAFF
TGTGCCAGCAGCTTGGGAGGCCCTCGGACAGCGAACACTGAAGCTTTCTTT
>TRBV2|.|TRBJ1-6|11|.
CASSENSPLHF
TGTGCCAGCAGTGAAAATTCACCCCTCCACTTT
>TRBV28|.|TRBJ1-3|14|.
CASRPGGSGNTIYF
TGTGCCAGCAGACCTGGGGGCTCTGGAAACACCATATATTTT
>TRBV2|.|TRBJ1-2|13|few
CASSEQGSYGYTF
TGTGCCAGCAGTGAACAGGGGAGCTATGGCTACACCTTC
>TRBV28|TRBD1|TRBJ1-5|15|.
CASSPRQGTVQPQHF
TGTGCCAGCAGTCCCAGACAGGGGACTGTTCAGCCCCAGCATTTT
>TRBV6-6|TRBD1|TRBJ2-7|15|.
CASSIRQGATYEQYF
TGTGCCAGCAGTATCCGACAGGGGGCTACCTACGAGCAGTACTTC
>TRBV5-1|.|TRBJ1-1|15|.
CASSLGSGKDTEAFF
TGCGCCAGCAGCTTAGGTTCCGGGAAGGACACTGAAGCTTTCTTT
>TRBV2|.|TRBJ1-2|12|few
CASRGPLSGYTF
TGTGCCAGCAGGGGGCCCCTGAGTGGCTACACCTTC
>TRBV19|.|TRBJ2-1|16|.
CASSGSGAVNYNEQFF
TGTGCCAGTAGTGGGTCGGGGGCCGTAAACTACAATGAGCAGTTCTTC
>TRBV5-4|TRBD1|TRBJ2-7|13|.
CASSWTGGGEQYF
TGTGCCAGCAGCTGGACAGGGGGAGGGGAGCAGTACTTC
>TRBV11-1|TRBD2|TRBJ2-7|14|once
CASSQDRGSYEQYF
TGTGCCAGCAGCCAAGACCGCGGGAGCTACGAGCAGTACTTC
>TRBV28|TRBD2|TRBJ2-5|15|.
CASSSASGGRKTQYF
TGTGCCAGCAGTTCCGCCAGCGGGGGGCGGAAGACCCAGTACTTC
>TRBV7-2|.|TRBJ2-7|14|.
CASSLTGAVYEQYF
TGTGCCAGCAGCTTAACGGGGGCCGTATACGAGCAGTACTTC
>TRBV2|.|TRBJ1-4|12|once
CAVRGRGKKLFF
TGTGCCGTTCGGGGCAGGGGTAAAAAACTGTTTTTT